The 18 T cell receptor beta chains reported below all come from one sample, sequenced in a study of neurological immune-mediated disorders. MiXCR was run by TCRdb on the 5' RACE reads, yielding one entry per CDR3 protein. In the table there are about 70,000 distinct CDR3 sequences, around 4.8% of which are singletons. The sequenced sample was PBMCs. Receptors were obtained from a woman in her 70s with multiple sclerosis.

There are many counts of this clonotype. The chain recombines TRBV7-2 with TRBJ2-5; 11 bases match TRBD2. In germline, CDR1 is SGHTA, CDR2 FQGNSA. There are 15 residues in the CDR3. J gave up 5 bases and V 5 bases, and 7 bases lay outside the gene matches. The chain's CDR3 is CASSPLAGGRETQYF. The CDR3 nucleotides read TGTGCCAGCAGCCCCTTAGCGGGAGGGCGGGAGACCCAGTACTTC.

This clonotype was recorded a few times. The genes are TRBV11-2 and TRBJ2-5; D gene unclear. The CDR3 length is 15 residues. Looked up from germline, CDR1 is SGHAT and CDR2 is FQNNGV. Trimming pared 4 bases from V and 5 bases from J, leaving 17 bases between. The CDR3 region is CASSYGLSVRETQYF. DNA of the CDR3: TGTGCCAGCAGCTATGGTTTGAGCGTGCGTGAGACCCAGTACTTC.

This clonotype was counted ten times or more. The V and J genes are TRBV20-1 and TRBJ2-5; possibly TRBD1 for D (5 bases). Germline V gene sequence: CDR1 DFQATT, CDR2 SNEGSKA (reference sequence). This CDR3 contains 11 residues. V was cut by 3 bases and J by 5 bases, with 7 bases left in between. The DNA of the CDR3 is TGCAGTGCTAGGGGGCGGGAGACCCAGTACTTC. It yields the protein CSARGRETQYF.

This clonotype was observed many times. The chain is built from TRBV5-1 and TRBJ2-5, with TRBD2 matching 11 bases. The CDR3 spans 15 residues. CDR1 is SGHRS and CDR2 is YFSETQ in the germline V gene. V was clipped by 2 bases and J by 5 bases; unmatched bases: 5. CDR3 sequence reads: CASSLTSGSSETQYF. Here the CDR3 DNA reads TGCGCCAGCAGCTTAACTAGCGGGAGTTCGGAGACCCAGTACTTC.

The chain recombines TRBV4-1 with TRBJ2-2, with D possibly being TRBD2 (5 bases). CDR3 length equals 16 residues. V was cut by 4 bases and J by 5 bases, with 17 bases left in between. From germline, CDR1 is MGHRA and CDR2 YSYEKL. CDR3 amino acids: CASSPPRTLKTGELFF. CDR3 nucleotide sequence: TGCGCCAGCAGCCCCCCTCGGACTCTGAAAACCGGGGAGCTGTTTTTT.

This clonotype came up many times. The V call is TRBV5-1, the J call TRBJ2-5; TRBD1 agrees at 9 bases. The V gene's germline CDR1 is SGHRS and CDR2 YFSETQ. This CDR3 contains 16 residues. The V segment lost 3 bases and the J segment 2 bases; nucleotides outside the gene matches: 8. The CDR3 nucleotides are TGCGCCAGCAGCTCGCGGACGACAGGGGGGCAAGAGACCCAGTACTTC. Protein product: CASSSRTTGGQETQYF.

Many counts were recorded for this clonotype. The chain recombines TRBV7-2 with TRBJ2-6, with 15 nucleotides matching TRBD2. The CDR3 covers 18 residues. V trimming: 4 bases; J trimming: 1 base; junction bases outside the gene matches: 2. Per germline, CDR1 SGHTA and CDR2 FQGNSA. The CDR3 reads CASSSGLAGGSGANVLTF. Written as DNA, the CDR3 is TGTGCCAGCAGCTCGGGACTAGCGGGAGGTTCTGGGGCCAACGTCCTGACTTTC.

There are many counts of this clonotype. V and J are TRBV2 and TRBJ2-3, with D hard to call. The CDR3 spans 14 residues. Trimming removed 6 bases at V and 7 bases at J, with 17 bases between. Germline CDR1 and CDR2: SNHLY and FYNNEI. CDR3 sequence (DNA): TGTGCCAGCAGGATAGAGAACCTATCAAATACGCAGTATTTT. Translated, it gives CASRIENLSNTQYF.

The table lists this clonotype with many counts. This chain uses TRBV10-3 with TRBJ2-7, with a tentative D call TRBD2 (5 bases). This CDR3 comprises 12 residues. V lost 7 bases to trimming and J lost 5 bases, with 12 bases between them. Germline V CDR1 and CDR2: ENHRY, SYGVKD. CDR3 sequence reads: CAIMGRVDEQYF. The CDR3 nucleotides read TGTGCCATCATGGGGAGAGTGGACGAGCAGTACTTC.

This clonotype came up a few times. The genes are TRBV30 and TRBJ1-1; maybe TRBD1 (5 bases). Germline CDR1 GTSNPN, CDR2 SVGIG (reference sequence). Trimming took off 0 bases at V and 5 bases at J, with 10 bases between the two ends. The CDR3 spans 13 residues. In nucleotides, the CDR3 is TGTGCCTGGAGTGTAGCAGGACAAACTGAAGCTTTCTTT. Its translation is CAWSVAGQTEAFF.

This clonotype was detected many times. V usage is TRBV4-1 and J usage is TRBJ1-4; 7 bases map to TRBD1. After removal of 4 bases from V and 0 bases from J, the junction contained 11 bases not matched to a gene. CDR3 size: 18 residues. In germline, CDR1 is MGHRA, CDR2 YSYEKL. CDR3: CASSRTLSGQTTNEKLFF. The CDR3 coding sequence is TGCGCCAGCAGCCGAACCTTATCGGGACAGACAACTAATGAAAAACTGTTTTTT.

This clonotype was found a few times. The genes are TRBV10-1 and TRBJ2-1; D is possibly TRBD2 (5 bases). V was shortened by 8 bases and J by 9 bases, with 14 bases between the two germline ends. The CDR3 is made up of 12 amino acids. Germline V gene sequence: CDR1 WNHNN, CDR2 SYGVQD (reference sequence). CDR3 DNA sequence: TGCGCCAGCCGAGGGAGCGTGGGTGAGCAGTTCTTC. Translated, it gives CASRGSVGEQFF.

This clonotype was observed many times. The chain combines TRBV12-3 or TRBV12-4 with TRBJ1-2, with 10 bases identical to TRBD1. The V segment lost 0 bases and the J segment 8 bases; nucleotides outside the gene matches: 3. The length of the CDR3 is 14 residues. The CDR3 bases are TGTGCCAGCAGTTTAGCGCGGACAGGGGGAGGCTACACCTTC. Its protein product is CASSLARTGGGYTF.

The CDR3 region is CATPSGTSAGAPHF. In DNA form, the CDR3 reads TGTGCCACTCCCTCCGGGACTTCAGCCGGGGCTCCGCATTTT. This sequence joins TRBV24-1 and TRBJ1-5, with D perhaps matching TRBD1 (5 bases). CDR1 and CDR2 (germline): KGHDR, SFDVKD. The CDR3 is 14 residues long. The V end was cut by 10 bases, the J end by 15 bases, with 27 bases between.

The table lists this clonotype with many counts. The chain employs TRBV7-6 and TRBJ2-3, with 7 bases identical to TRBD2. V shed 5 bases, J shed 5 bases, and the junction held 10 bases outside the gene matches. From germline, CDR1 is SGHVS and CDR2 FNYEAQ. This CDR3 contains 15 residues. The CDR3 sequence is CASSSSGGGRDTQYF. For the CDR3, the DNA is TGTGCCAGCAGCAGTAGCGGAGGCGGGAGAGATACGCAGTATTTT.

This clonotype was observed many times. The chain joins TRBV12-3 or TRBV12-4 to TRBJ2-3; TRBD2 matches at 8 bases. The J segment lost 11 bases and the V segment lost 6 bases, leaving 16 bases of the junction unmatched. There are 15 residues in the CDR3. The CDR3: CASSQAGGPPREQYF. The CDR3 coding sequence is TGTGCCAGCAGCCAGGCGGGAGGACCTCCCCGGGAGCAGTATTTT.

This clonotype appeared many times. The rearrangement uses TRBV12-3 or TRBV12-4 and TRBJ2-3; weak D call: TRBD2 (6 bases). The CDR3 spans 13 residues. V gave up 5 bases and J gave up 10 bases, with 16 bases separating them. The CDR3 region is CASSAGSRWAQYF. Here the CDR3 DNA reads TGTGCCAGCAGTGCCGGGAGCCGATGGGCGCAGTATTTT.

This clonotype was seen at least ten times. The chain recombines TRBV3-1 with TRBJ1-2; no reliable D call. The CDR3 extends over 14 amino acids. V lost 1 base and J 2 bases, leaving 8 bases between the germline ends. Germline V gives CDR1 LGHDT, CDR2 YNNKEL (reference sequence). The CDR3 is CASSQVMVNYGYTF. For the CDR3, the DNA is TGTGCCAGCAGCCAAGTTATGGTAAACTATGGCTACACCTTC.